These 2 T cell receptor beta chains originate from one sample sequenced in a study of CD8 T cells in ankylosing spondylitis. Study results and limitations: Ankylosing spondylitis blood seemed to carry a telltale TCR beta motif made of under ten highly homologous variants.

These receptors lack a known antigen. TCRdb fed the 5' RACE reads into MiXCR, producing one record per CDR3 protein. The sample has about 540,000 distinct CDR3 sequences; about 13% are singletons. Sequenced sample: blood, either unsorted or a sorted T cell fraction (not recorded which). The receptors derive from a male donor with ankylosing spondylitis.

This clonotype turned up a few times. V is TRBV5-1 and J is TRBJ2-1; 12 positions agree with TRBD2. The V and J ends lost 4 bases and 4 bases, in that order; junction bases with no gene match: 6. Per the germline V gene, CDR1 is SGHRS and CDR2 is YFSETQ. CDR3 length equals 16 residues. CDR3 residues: CASSVGLAGPYNEQFF. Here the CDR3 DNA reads TGCGCCAGCAGCGTTGGACTAGCGGGGCCTTACAATGAGCAGTTCTTC.

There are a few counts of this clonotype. CDR3 sequence reads: CASSLLGQPNEQFF. CDR3 DNA: TGTGCCAGCAGCTTGTTGGGACAGCCCAATGAGCAGTTCTTC. This chain links TRBV5-6 with TRBJ2-1; the match to TRBD1 covers 7 bases. The V gene end was trimmed by 1 base and the J gene end by 6 bases; junction bases not matched to a gene: 4. From germline, CDR1 is SGHDT and CDR2 YYEEEE. The CDR3 runs 14 residues.